A single sample gave rise to the 14 T cell receptor beta chains below, sequenced in a study of blood T cell repertoires in COVID-19. The data were produced by immunoSEQ multiplex PCR, yet TCRdb's version contains in-frame clones alone and is incomplete. The sample holds 300,000 to 350,000 clones; over 80% are singletons and the top ten take 8.5% to 10%. Sequenced sample: PBMCs or T cells enriched from blood (not recorded which). The receptors originated from a woman under 30 who had recovered from COVID-19.

The J gene is TRBJ2-5, the V gene TRBV5-1; TRBD2 matches at 13 bases. The V gene's germline CDR1 is SGHRS and CDR2 YFSETQ. The CDR3 covers 15 residues. V dropped 4 bases and J dropped 4; count of bases not matched to a gene: 4. CDR3 coding DNA: TGCGCCAGCAGCCAGACTAGCGGGGGGCCAGAGACCCAGTACTTC. It is translated as CASSQTSGGPETQYF.

V gene TRBV7-9 combines with J gene TRBJ1-5, with 8 bases that match TRBD1. CDR1 is SEHNR, CDR2 FQNEAQ, per germline (reference sequence). This CDR3 contains 13 residues. Germline trimming cut 5 bases from V and 7 bases from J; bases unmatched to any gene: 4. DNA of the CDR3: TGTGCCAGCAGCCGGGACAGGCAGCAGCCCCAGCATTTT. This translates into CASSRDRQQPQHF.

This clone has only a few counts. This chain connects TRBV7-3 to TRBJ2-7, with a tentative D call TRBD1 (5 bases). CDR3 length: 14 residues. Per the germline V gene, CDR1 is SGHTA and CDR2 is FQGTGA. V dropped 1 base and J dropped 6 bases, with 13 bases sitting between them. CDR3 amino acids: CASSLNGGQGEQYF. The CDR3 nucleotides are TGTGCCAGCAGCTTAAACGGCGGTCAGGGCGAGCAGTACTTC.

This chain uses TRBV4-2 with TRBJ2-7; 8 bases line up with TRBD2. Germline loops: CDR1 LGHNA, CDR2 YNFKEQ. This CDR3 spans 16 amino acids. Unmatched junction bases numbered 8, after V lost 4 bases and J lost 0 bases. CDR3 coding DNA: TGTGCCAGCAGCCTAAGCGGGAGAGCGAGCTCCTACGAGCAGTACTTC. It yields the protein CASSLSGRASSYEQYF.

The chain is built from TRBV5-8 and TRBJ1-1, with 10 bases aligning to TRBD1. The trim removed 0 bases at V and 9 bases at J, leaving 11 bases unmatched. Germline lookup yields CDR1 SGHTS and CDR2 YDEGEE. This CDR3 has 16 residues. The CDR3 protein is CASSLAWDRGDEKAFF. Written as DNA, the CDR3 is TGTGCCAGCAGCTTGGCCTGGGACAGGGGAGACGAGAAAGCTTTCTTT.

The V gene is TRBV19, the J gene TRBJ2-5; TRBD2 agrees at 7 bases. The V and J ends lost 5 bases and 5 bases, in that order; junction bases with no gene match: 5. The CDR3 has 13 amino acids. Germline V gene sequence: CDR1 LNHDA, CDR2 SQIVND (reference sequence). CDR3 sequence reads: CASSVTSYETQYF. As DNA, the CDR3 is TGTGCCAGTAGTGTGACTAGCTACGAGACCCAGTACTTC. Supplemented by reference TRBV19 and TRBJ2-5, the full variable domain reads DGGITQSPKYLFRKEGQNVTLSCEQNLNHDAMYWYRQDPGQGLRLIYYSQIVNDFQKGDIAEGYSVSREKKESFPLTVTSAQKNPTAFYLCASSVTSYETQYFGPGTRLLVL.

This chain uses TRBV5-1 with TRBJ2-3; 8 bases fit TRBD1. CDR1 is SGHRS and CDR2 is YFSETQ in the germline V gene. This CDR3 region has 16 residues. V shed 3 bases and J 0 bases; nucleotides not matched to a gene: 6. The CDR3 sequence is CASSYGQGVSTDTQYF. Written as DNA, the CDR3 is TGCGCCAGCAGCTACGGACAGGGAGTTAGCACAGATACGCAGTATTTT. Full variable domain (outside the CDR3, taken from reference TRBV5-1 and TRBJ2-3): KAGVTQTPRYLIKTRGQQVTLSCSPISGHRSVSWYQQTPGQGLQFLFEYFSETQRNKGNFPGRFSGRQFSNSRSEMNVSTLELGDSALYLCASSYGQGVSTDTQYFGPGTRLTVL.

The chain combines TRBV7-2 with TRBJ2-1; TRBD2 matches 8 bases. The germline gives CDR1 SGHTA, CDR2 FQGNSA. The CDR3 is 17 amino acids. Trimming cost V 8 bases and J 8 bases; bases outside gene matches: 20. CDR3 protein: CASGRRGDWKLGDEQFF. The CDR3 DNA is TGTGCCAGCGGCCGGCGGGGGGACTGGAAATTAGGGGATGAGCAGTTCTTC.

The chain combines TRBV19 with TRBJ1-3, with D possibly matching TRBD1 (5 bases). V lost 3 bases, J lost 1 base, and 10 bases lay in between. This CDR3 is built from 15 residues. Germline assignment: CDR1 LNHDA and CDR2 SQIVND (reference sequence). CDR3 region: CASSISGLSGNTIYF. Here the CDR3 DNA reads TGTGCCAGTAGTATTTCAGGGCTATCTGGAAACACCATATATTTT.

The rearrangement links TRBV27 to TRBJ1-2, with D uncertain. CDR1 is MNHEY and CDR2 is SMNVEV in the germline V gene (reference sequence). The CDR3 is 13 amino acids. V lost 3 bases to trimming and J lost 5 bases, with 10 bases between them. CDR3 amino acids: CASSLSLTYGYTF. The CDR3 coding sequence is TGTGCCAGCAGTTTGTCCCTAACTTATGGCTACACCTTC.

The chain is built from TRBV7-8 and TRBJ2-7, with D unresolved. Trimming left V 6 bases short and J 1 base short, with 16 bases between. Germline V gene lookup returns CDR1 SGHVS and CDR2 FQNEAQ. The CDR3 length is 15 residues. CDR3 in DNA: TGTGCCAGCAGTCGAACTCCGGCGGAGTCCTACGAGCAGTACTTC. Amino acids: CASSRTPAESYEQYF.

The genes are TRBV10-3 and TRBJ1-5, with 9 bases identical to TRBD1. Looked up from germline, CDR1 is ENHRY and CDR2 is SYGVKD. V lost 4 bases, J lost 3 bases, and 1 base stayed unmatched. This CDR3 is built from 14 residues. In DNA form, the CDR3 reads TGTGCCATCAGTGGACAGGGGGACAATCAGCCCCAGCATTTT. Translation: CAISGQGDNQPQHF.

The V and J genes are TRBV28 and TRBJ1-2; the D is unclear. This CDR3 spans 14 amino acids. With 3 bases removed from V and 8 bases from J, the gap between germline ends came to 16 bases. Germline loops: CDR1 MDHEN, CDR2 SYDVKM. This chain's CDR3 is CASSFATALRGYTF. The DNA of the CDR3 is TGTGCCAGCAGTTTTGCCACCGCCCTCCGGGGCTACACCTTC.

The gene calls are TRBV4-1 and TRBJ2-3, with 7 bases lining up with TRBD2. Germline lookup yields CDR1 MGHRA and CDR2 YSYEKL. The V and J ends lost 1 base and 6 bases, in that order; junction bases with no gene match: 7. This CDR3 has 15 residues. CDR3 amino acids: CASSQGLSGPDTQYF. The CDR3 DNA reads as TGCGCCAGCAGCCAAGGCCTTAGCGGGCCGGATACGCAGTATTTT.